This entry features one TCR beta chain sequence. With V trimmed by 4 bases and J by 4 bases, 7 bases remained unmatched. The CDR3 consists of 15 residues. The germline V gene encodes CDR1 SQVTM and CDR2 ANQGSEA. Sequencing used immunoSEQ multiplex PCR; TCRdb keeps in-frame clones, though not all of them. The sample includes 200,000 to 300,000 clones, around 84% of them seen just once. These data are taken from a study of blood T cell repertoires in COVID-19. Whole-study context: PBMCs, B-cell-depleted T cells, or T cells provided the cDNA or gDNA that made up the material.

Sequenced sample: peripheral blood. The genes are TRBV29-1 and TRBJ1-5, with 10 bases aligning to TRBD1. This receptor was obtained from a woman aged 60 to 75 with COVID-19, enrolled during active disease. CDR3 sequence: CSVGMGQGNNQPQHF. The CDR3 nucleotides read TGCAGCGTTGGAATGGGACAGGGGAATAATCAGCCCCAGCATTTT.